The 14 T cell receptor beta chains presented below share a single source sample, sequenced in a study of shared clonotypes between healthy human individuals. TCRdb's table, derived via immunoSEQ multiplex PCR, lists solely in-frame clones and lacks some. The data contain about 2.4 million clones, 93% of them singletons. Material: naive CD4+ T cells from PBMCs. Subset defined: CD45RA+ positively selected. Source of these receptors: a man between 18 and 29 years old in good health. Some clones in this sample may be carry-over from other donors' samples.

The chain carries TRBV18 and TRBJ2-1; 13 nucleotides line up with TRBD2. The CDR3 has 16 amino acids. V trimming: 2 bases; J trimming: 9 bases; junction bases outside the gene matches: 7. Germline values: CDR1 KGHSH, CDR2 LQKENI. CDR3 in amino acids: CASSPETSGRFTEQFF. DNA for the CDR3: TGTGCCAGCTCACCAGAGACTAGCGGGAGGTTTACTGAGCAGTTCTTC.

As to this clone: Other DNA sequences in the same sample also yield this CDR3. The chain combines TRBV7-8 with TRBJ2-7, with 7 bases fitting TRBD1. Trimming removed 0 bases from V and 2 bases from J; junction bases left unmatched: 7. CDR3 length equals 16 residues. Germline CDR1 reads SGHVS; CDR2 reads FQNEAQ. CDR3 region: CASSLAPPGQTYEQYF. As DNA, the CDR3 is TGTGCCAGCAGCTTAGCGCCCCCGGGACAGACCTACGAGCAGTACTTC.

V is TRBV2 and J is TRBJ1-2, with TRBD1 as a possible D gene (6 bases). The CDR3 extends over 13 amino acids. Trimming removed 3 bases at V and 8 bases at J, with 13 bases between. Per the germline V gene, CDR1 is SNHLY and CDR2 is FYNNEI. DNA of the CDR3: TGTGCCAGCAGTGAGACAGGTTTAGTGGGCTACACCTTC. It translates to CASSETGLVGYTF. Based on the CDR3 plus reference TRBV2 and TRBJ1-2, the full variable domain is EPEVTQTPSHQVTQMGQEVILRCVPISNHLYFYWYRQILGQKVEFLVSFYNNEISEKSEIFDDQFSVERPDGSNFTLKIRSTKLEDSAMYFCASSETGLVGYTFGSGTRLTVV.

V usage is TRBV6-6 and J usage is TRBJ1-4, with D maybe TRBD1 (5 bases). The germline V gene has CDR1 MNHNY and CDR2 SVGAGI (reference sequence). With 6 bases removed from V and 4 bases from J, the gap between germline ends came to 12 bases. CDR3 length: 14 residues. CDR3: CASRPRGGNEKLFF. The DNA of the CDR3 is TGTGCCAGCAGGCCACGGGGGGGTAATGAAAAACTGTTTTTT.

The gene calls are TRBV5-1 and TRBJ2-7, with 9 positions matching TRBD1. Unmatched junction bases numbered 10, after V lost 2 bases and J lost 7 bases. Germline V lookup: CDR1 SGHRS, CDR2 YFSETQ. There are 15 residues in the CDR3. The CDR3 protein is CASSFGDRDEGEQYF. The CDR3 DNA sequence: TGCGCCAGCAGCTTCGGGGACAGGGACGAAGGGGAGCAGTACTTC.

The rearrangement uses TRBV5-4 and TRBJ2-7; 9 bases match TRBD2. The CDR3 has 15 amino acids. Germline V gives CDR1 SGHNT, CDR2 YYREEE (reference sequence). With 0 bases clipped from V and 6 bases from J, the junction kept 7 bases outside the gene matches. This chain's CDR3 is CASSLASGAGSEQYF. CDR3 in DNA: TGTGCCAGCAGCTTGGCTAGCGGGGCTGGGTCCGAGCAGTACTTC.

The chain carries TRBV5-6 and TRBJ1-2; maybe TRBD1 (5 bases). V lost 0 bases and J 8 bases, leaving 14 bases between the germline ends. Germline V CDR1 and CDR2: SGHDT, YYEEEE. This CDR3 comprises 14 residues. CDR3 in DNA: TGTGCCAGCAGCTTGGATCTTGGGGCCTTCGGCTACACCTTC. This gives the protein CASSLDLGAFGYTF. The full variable domain, its missing parts supplied by reference TRBV5-6 and TRBJ1-2, is DAGVTQSPTHLIKTRGQQVTLRCSPKSGHDTVSWYQQALGQGPQFIFQYYEEEERQRGNFPDRFSGHQFPNYSSELNVNALLLGDSALYLCASSLDLGAFGYTFGSGTRLTVV.

The chain carries TRBV10-3 and TRBJ1-3, with 7 bases identical to TRBD1. Losses at the gene ends were 2 bases for V and 0 bases for J; bases not matched to a gene: 1. The CDR3 totals 15 residues. Per the germline V gene, CDR1 is ENHRY and CDR2 is SYGVKD. CDR3 region: CAISEDRVSGNTIYF. The CDR3 coding sequence is TGTGCCATCAGTGAGGACAGGGTCTCTGGAAACACCATATATTTT.

The V call is TRBV6-4, the J call TRBJ2-3, with a possible D match to TRBD2 (6 bases). Germline-derived CDR1 and CDR2 are MRHNA and SNTAGT. The V end was cut by 8 bases, the J end by 6 bases, with 15 bases between. The CDR3 runs to 13 residues. CDR3 protein: CASRPEGRDTQYF. DNA for the CDR3: TGTGCCAGCCGACCGGAGGGTAGGGATACGCAGTATTTT.

This clone was observed a few times. This chain links TRBV18 with TRBJ1-5; possible D gene TRBD1, 5 bases. The CDR3 has 15 residues. Trimming left V 5 bases short and J 1 base short, with 12 bases between. Germline lookup yields CDR1 KGHSH and CDR2 LQKENI. The CDR3 DNA reads TGTGCCAGCTCATCGACAGTCGGCAGCAATCAGCCCCAGCATTTT. This encodes CASSSTVGSNQPQHF. The variable domain in full, with the rest retrieved from reference TRBV18 and TRBJ1-5, is NAGVMQNPRHLVRRRGQEARLRCSPMKGHSHVYWYRQLPEEGLKFMVYLQKENIIDESGMPKERFSAEFPKEGPSILRIQQVVRGDSAAYFCASSSTVGSNQPQHFGDGTRLSIL.

In nucleotides, the CDR3 is TGCAGCGTTGAGGTTAGGGGGGTGAACACTGAAGCTTTCTTT. Residues: CSVEVRGVNTEAFF. This rearrangement joins TRBV29-1 to TRBJ1-1; tentatively, D is TRBD1 (6 bases). Between the trimmed V and J ends, which lost 3 bases and 0 bases, there was a span of 11 bases. Looked up from germline, CDR1 is SQVTM and CDR2 is ANQGSEA. CDR3 size: 14 residues.

This CDR3 reads CASSSSGDGNTEAFF. The CDR3 DNA is TGTGCCAGCTCTTCCAGCGGGGACGGGAACACTGAAGCTTTCTTT. The chain links TRBV18 to TRBJ1-1; perhaps TRBD1 as D (5 bases). Germline V gives CDR1 KGHSH, CDR2 LQKENI. CDR3 size: 15 residues. Trimming removed 6 bases from V and 1 base from J, with 15 bases in between.

This rearrangement joins TRBV18 to TRBJ2-5; the match to TRBD1 covers 7 bases. With V trimmed by 3 bases and J by 4 bases, 8 bases remained unmatched. Germline V gene sequence: CDR1 KGHSH, CDR2 LQKENI. This CDR3 comprises 15 residues. The CDR3 here is CASSPRQGGSETQYF. The CDR3 DNA is TGTGCCAGCTCACCCCGACAGGGTGGTTCAGAGACCCAGTACTTC.

The genes are TRBV27 and TRBJ2-7, with TRBD2 matching over 10 bases. The germline V gene has CDR1 MNHEY and CDR2 SMNVEV (reference sequence). CDR3 length: 15 residues. Trimming cost V 3 bases and J 6 bases; bases outside gene matches: 8. The CDR3 nucleotides are TGTGCCAGCAGTTTTATCCCTAGCGGGAGCCGCGAGCAGTACTTC. This sequence encodes CASSFIPSGSREQYF.